One sample yielded the 26 T cell receptor beta chains listed below, sequenced in a study of vaccination effects on CD4 cells after COVID-19. Antigens of these TCRs are unknown. Assay: immunoSEQ multiplex PCR; the TCRdb copy retains only in-frame clones and omits some. The table lists 70,000 or so clones, over 70% of them singletons. Prior to sequencing, the ViraFEST assay stimulated PBMC with viral peptide pools, which expanded the antigen-specific CD4+ T cells. The culture ran for around ten days before CD4+ T cells were isolated. Vaccine recipients had no previous SARS-CoV-2 infection; their nucleocapsid antibodies were negative. Here the sequenced sample was CD4+ T cells from PBMCs cultured with SARS-CoV-2 spike peptides, taken before COVID-19 vaccination. These receptors were taken from a human donor who received a COVID-19 vaccine.

The rearrangement joins TRBV28 to TRBJ1-3; tentative D call: TRBD1 (5 bases). The CDR3 extends over 15 amino acids. CDR1 and CDR2 from the germline V gene are MDHEN and SYDVKM. V lost 5 bases, J lost 4 bases, and 15 bases lay in between. The CDR3 here is CASSGLGDRGNTIYF. The CDR3 nucleotides read TGTGCCAGCAGTGGACTAGGGGATCGAGGAAACACCATATATTTT.

The rearrangement links TRBV27 to TRBJ2-4; D might be TRBD1 (6 bases). V lost 6 bases to trimming and J lost 12 bases, with 15 bases between them. The germline V gene has CDR1 MNHEY and CDR2 SMNVEV (reference sequence). This CDR3 has 12 residues. CDR3 nucleotides: TGTGCCAGCAGGACGGGACAAAACGCTCAGTACTTC. Its translation is CASRTGQNAQYF.

This clone was seen more than once but under ten times. The V and J genes are TRBV27 and TRBJ1-6; the D is unclear. V lost 8 bases, J lost 5 bases, and 7 bases lay in between. The CDR3 is made up of 12 amino acids. Germline loops: CDR1 MNHEY, CDR2 SMNVEV (reference sequence). The CDR3 nucleotides read TGTGCCAGCCGCAGAGATAATTCACCCCTCCACTTT. Amino acid sequence: CASRRDNSPLHF.

The V and J genes are TRBV24-1 and TRBJ2-5, with TRBD2 matching 12 bases. Germline loops: CDR1 KGHDR, CDR2 SFDVKD. This CDR3 region has 17 residues. Trimming cost V 2 bases and J 5 bases; bases outside gene matches: 8. Written as DNA, the CDR3 is TGTGCCACCAGTGATTCTATTCTCGGACTAGCGGGGGAGACCCAGTACTTC. Amino acids: CATSDSILGLAGETQYF.

The chain combines TRBV9 with TRBJ2-2, with D possibly TRBD1 on 6 matching bases. CDR3 length: 16 amino acids. Germline CDR1 and CDR2: SGDLS and YYNGEE. Trimming left V 0 bases short and J 2 bases short, with 11 bases between. The CDR3, as DNA: TGTGCCAGCAGCGTAGAACCGACAGGAAACACCGGGGAGCTGTTTTTT. This codes for CASSVEPTGNTGELFF.

This clone was seen a few times. The V call is TRBV3-1 (or the pseudogene TRBV3-2), the J call TRBJ2-1; 11 positions agree with TRBD2. The V gene end was trimmed by 8 bases and the J gene end by 6 bases; junction bases not matched to a gene: 6. Per the germline V gene, CDR1 is LGHDT and CDR2 is YNNKEL (reference sequence). The CDR3 runs 14 residues. This CDR3 reads CASHLAGGGNEQFF. The CDR3 bases are TGTGCCAGCCACCTAGCGGGGGGAGGCAATGAGCAGTTCTTC.

The chain employs TRBV2 and TRBJ1-5; 8 bases agree with TRBD1. Trimming at V came to 3 bases and at J to 6 bases, leaving 16 bases not matched to a gene. This CDR3 is built from 18 residues. In germline, CDR1 is SNHLY, CDR2 FYNNEI. The CDR3 region has the DNA TGTGCCAGCAGTGATTTCCGGAGAGGACAGGGACAGCGTCAGCCCCAGCATTTT. Translating gives CASSDFRRGQGQRQPQHF. Drawing the rest from reference TRBV2 and TRBJ1-5, the complete variable domain is EPEVTQTPSHQVTQMGQEVILRCVPISNHLYFYWYRQILGQKVEFLVSFYNNEISEKSEIFDDQFSVERPDGSNFTLKIRSTKLEDSAMYFCASSDFRRGQGQRQPQHFGDGTRLSIL.

The V call is TRBV14, the J call TRBJ2-1, with 8 bases matching TRBD2. J lost 9 bases, V lost 3 bases, and 19 bases had no gene match. The CDR3 has 18 residues. Germline-derived CDR1 and CDR2 are SGHDN and FVKESK. The DNA for the CDR3 is TGTGCCAGCAGCCAGACCCTCCTAGCTAGCGGGCATGGTCGTGAGCAGTTCTTC. Residues: CASSQTLLASGHGREQFF.

The CDR3 is CASSYSMSDTEAFF. In DNA, the CDR3 is TGTGCCAGCAGTTACTCGATGAGTGACACTGAAGCTTTCTTT. The chain links TRBV6-5 to TRBJ1-1; no clear D. The CDR3 loop spans 14 amino acids. Germline V lookup: CDR1 MNHEY, CDR2 SVGAGI. V dropped 0 bases and J dropped 3 bases, with 8 bases sitting between them.

The genes are TRBV5-1 and TRBJ2-5; D is uncertain. V lost 6 bases, J lost 1 base, and 10 bases lay in between. The CDR3 sequence is 13 residues long. Germline CDR1 SGHRS, CDR2 YFSETQ. The CDR3 DNA follows: TGCGCCAGCACCCTGGCCGGCCAAGAGACCCAGTACTTC. Its protein product is CASTLAGQETQYF.

The sample holds a few counts of this clone. This chain links TRBV4-1 with TRBJ1-5; D unresolved. The CDR3 is 15 residues long. The V end lost 0 bases, the J end lost 2 bases, and 8 bases lay between the germline ends. Germline V gene data show CDR1 as MGHRA and CDR2 as YSYEKL. The CDR3 is CASSQEPGGNQPQHF. The CDR3, as DNA: TGCGCCAGCAGCCAAGAACCGGGAGGCAATCAGCCCCAGCATTTT.

This chain uses TRBV5-1 with TRBJ1-4; a weak D match, TRBD1 (5 bases). This CDR3 region has 17 residues. The V end was cut by 5 bases, the J end by 6 bases, with 23 bases between. In germline, CDR1 is SGHRS, CDR2 YFSETQ. CDR3 region: CASRRQGPQIVHEKLFF. In DNA, the CDR3 is TGCGCCAGCAGAAGGCAGGGCCCACAGATTGTTCATGAAAAACTGTTTTTT. The full variable domain, in which reference TRBV5-1 and TRBJ1-4 provide the parts outside the CDR3, is KAGVTQTPRYLIKTRGQQVTLSCSPISGHRSVSWYQQTPGQGLQFLFEYFSETQRNKGNFPGRFSGRQFSNSRSEMNVSTLELGDSALYLCASRRQGPQIVHEKLFFGSGTQLSVL.

The chain's CDR3 is CASSPPGRGENAFF. The CDR3 DNA reads as TGTGCCAGCTCACCACCTGGAAGGGGTGAGAACGCTTTCTTT. The chain employs TRBV18 and TRBJ1-1, with D perhaps TRBD1 (5 bases). Trimming removed 0 bases from V and 11 bases from J, with 16 bases in between. CDR1 is KGHSH, CDR2 LQKENI, per germline. The CDR3 covers 14 residues.

V usage is TRBV5-4 and J usage is TRBJ2-3, with D maybe TRBD1 (6 bases). V was pared by 3 bases and J by 1 base, with 9 bases between. The germline CDR1 and CDR2 sequences are SGHNT and YYREEE (reference sequence). The CDR3 totals 14 residues. CDR3 DNA: TGTGCCAGCAGCTCCAGACAGGGCACAGATACGCAGTATTTT. Translating gives CASSSRQGTDTQYF.

This chain connects TRBV5-6 to TRBJ1-5; maybe TRBD1 (5 bases). There are 15 residues in the CDR3. The V and J ends lost 1 base and 3 bases respectively, with 11 bases between them. Germline V gene lookup returns CDR1 SGHDT and CDR2 YYEEEE. In DNA form, the CDR3 reads TGTGCCAGCAGCTTGCGGGGGGGTTTCAATCAGCCCCAGCATTTT. This translates into CASSLRGGFNQPQHF.

The rearrangement uses TRBV18 and TRBJ1-6, with D perhaps matching TRBD1 (6 bases). Per germline, CDR1 KGHSH and CDR2 LQKENI. The V gene lost 3 bases and the J gene lost 9 bases, with 15 bases spanning the gap. This CDR3 has 15 residues. CDR3 in DNA: TGTGCCAGCTCACCTGACCAGGGAGGGGGTTCACCCCTCCACTTT. This sequence encodes CASSPDQGGGSPLHF.

V is TRBV7-3 and J is TRBJ1-1, with a tentative D call TRBD1 (6 bases). Germline lookup yields CDR1 SGHTA and CDR2 FQGTGA. V was clipped by 5 bases and J by 1 base, with 11 bases between them. The CDR3 has 14 residues. CDR3 residues: CASSLQGRNTEAFF. CDR3 sequence (DNA): TGTGCCAGCAGCCTACAGGGTAGGAACACTGAAGCTTTCTTT.

The rearrangement joins TRBV15 to TRBJ1-5, with TRBD1 matching over 8 bases. The junction had 4 bases not matched to a gene; V was cut back by 4 bases and J by 2 bases. The CDR3 loop spans 15 amino acids. Germline CDR1 and CDR2: LNHNV and YYDKDF (reference sequence). CDR3 DNA sequence: TGTGCCACCAGCACCGACAGGGGAGGCAATCAGCCCCAGCATTTT. It encodes CATSTDRGGNQPQHF.

The V gene is TRBV25-1, the J gene TRBJ2-3, with D perhaps matching TRBD2 (6 bases). Trimming took off 2 bases at V and 3 bases at J, with 18 bases between the two ends. The V gene's germline CDR1 is MGHDK and CDR2 SYGVNS. The CDR3 is made up of 17 amino acids. The DNA for the CDR3 is TGTGCCAGCAGTGAACCTCTTTCACGGGGAGGAACAGATACGCAGTATTTT. This sequence encodes CASSEPLSRGGTDTQYF.

The rearrangement links TRBV19 to TRBJ1-2; D unclear. The V and J ends lost 4 bases and 4 bases respectively, with 10 bases between them. This CDR3 is built from 13 residues. The germline gives CDR1 LNHDA, CDR2 SQIVND (reference sequence). CDR3 in amino acids: CASSTQTFYGYTF. Written as DNA, the CDR3 is TGTGCCAGTAGTACTCAAACATTCTATGGCTACACCTTC.

The chain is built from TRBV18 and TRBJ2-1; D perhaps matches TRBD1 (5 bases). V lost 3 bases, J lost 5 bases, and 14 bases lay in between. Germline CDR1 reads KGHSH; CDR2 reads LQKENI. The CDR3 covers 15 residues. The CDR3 coding sequence is TGTGCCAGCTCACCGGTGGGGCGCAGGAACAATGAGCAGTTCTTC. This gives the protein CASSPVGRRNNEQFF.

The V gene is TRBV11-2, the J gene TRBJ2-3, with D possibly matching TRBD1 (6 bases). The CDR3 is 16 amino acids. V lost 7 bases and J lost 0, with 17 bases in between. Looked up from germline, CDR1 is SGHAT and CDR2 is FQNNGV. CDR3 nucleotides: TGTGCCAGCAAGCTGGCAGGGGTCCTAAGCACAGATACGCAGTATTTT. Translating it yields CASKLAGVLSTDTQYF.

This rearrangement joins TRBV9 to TRBJ2-1, with D tentatively TRBD1 (5 bases). This CDR3 is built from 14 residues. Per germline, CDR1 SGDLS and CDR2 YYNGEE. Trimming removed 0 bases from V and 8 bases from J, with 12 bases in between. In DNA form, the CDR3 reads TGTGCCAGCAGCGTAGATGGCAGGGTGCATGAGCAGTTCTTC. Protein sequence: CASSVDGRVHEQFF. Combining the CDR3 with reference TRBV9 and TRBJ2-1 gives the whole variable domain DSGVTQTPKHLITATGQRVTLRCSPRSGDLSVYWYQQSLDQGLQFLIQYYNGEERAKGNILERFSAQQFPDLHSELNLSSLELGDSALYFCASSVDGRVHEQFFGPGTRLTVL.

This clone was found a few times. V usage is TRBV5-4 and J usage is TRBJ1-1, with 7 bases fitting TRBD1. There are 15 residues in the CDR3. The J segment lost 0 bases and the V segment lost 2 bases, leaving 4 bases of the junction unmatched. CDR1 and CDR2 from the germline V gene are SGHNT and YYREEE (reference sequence). In DNA form, the CDR3 reads TGTGCCAGCAGCTTCTTCGGGACAGTGAACACTGAAGCTTTCTTT. The encoded protein is CASSFFGTVNTEAFF.

This clone showed up just a few times. V is TRBV29-1 and J is TRBJ2-3; D could derive from TRBD1 or TRBD2 (5 bases each). Trimming cost V 4 bases and J 6 bases, with 11 bases left between them. Germline V CDR1 and CDR2: SQVTM, ANQGSEA. This CDR3 has 12 residues. The DNA for the CDR3 is TGCAGCGTTGTGTGGGACGCGGATACGCAGTATTTT. Protein: CSVVWDADTQYF.

V and J are TRBV5-4 and TRBJ1-3, with a weak D call TRBD1 (6 bases). This CDR3 is built from 16 residues. Germline CDR1 reads SGHNT; CDR2 reads YYREEE (reference sequence). The V and J ends lost 0 bases and 2 bases respectively, with 12 bases between them. The CDR3 here is CASSLDIPGAGNTIYF. CDR3 coding DNA: TGTGCCAGCAGCTTGGATATCCCAGGGGCTGGAAACACCATATATTTT.